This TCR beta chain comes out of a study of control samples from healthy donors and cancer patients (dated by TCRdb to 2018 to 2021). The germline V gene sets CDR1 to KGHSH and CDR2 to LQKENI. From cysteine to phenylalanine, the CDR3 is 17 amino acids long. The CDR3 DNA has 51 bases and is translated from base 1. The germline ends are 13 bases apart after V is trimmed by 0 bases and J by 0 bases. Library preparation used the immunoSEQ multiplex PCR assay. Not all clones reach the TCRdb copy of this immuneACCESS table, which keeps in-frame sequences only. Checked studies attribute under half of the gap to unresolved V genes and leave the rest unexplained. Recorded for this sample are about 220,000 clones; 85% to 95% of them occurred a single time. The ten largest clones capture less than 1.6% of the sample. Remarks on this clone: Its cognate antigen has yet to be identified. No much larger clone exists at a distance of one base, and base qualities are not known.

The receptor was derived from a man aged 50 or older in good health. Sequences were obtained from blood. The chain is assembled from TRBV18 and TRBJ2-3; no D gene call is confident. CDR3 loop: CASSPPRTETSTDTQYF. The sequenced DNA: TGTGCCAGCTCACCACCCCGGACCGAGACTAGCACAGATACGCAGTATTTT.